This paragraph covers one T cell receptor (beta chain) sequence. The data derive from a study of blood T cell repertoires in COVID-19. V lost 10 bases and J 9 bases, leaving 19 bases between the germline ends. The CDR3 covers 13 residues. Looked up from germline, CDR1 is MNHEY and CDR2 is SVGAGI. This table comes from immunoSEQ multiplex PCR, and its TCRdb copy is limited to in-frame clones, with some not included. The sample lists under 200,000 clones, over 75% seen once, with roughly 3.1% in the top ten. This receptor was taken from an older man with acute or convalescent COVID-19. The sequenced material came from peripheral blood. This sequence joins TRBV6-5 and TRBJ2-1, with a tentative D call TRBD2 (7 bases). DNA of the CDR3: TGTGCCACCTCTCCGTGGGGGGGCGGTGAGCAGTTCTTC. Its translation: CATSPWGGGEQFF.